This T cell receptor beta chain was found in a study of cytomegalovirus exposure and HLA in healthy donors. As for the study in general: The roughly 700 first-cohort repertoires shared a platform with the 130 or so validation repertoires, as reported in a later analysis. General observations from the study: Investigators reported over 150 TCR beta chains as tied to cytomegalovirus. The study found most TCR sequences rare, yet found some public TCRs in many donors.

This CDR3 contains 14 residues. The germline V and J ends were trimmed by 6 bases and 0 bases, with 10 bases remaining between them. Germline CDR1 and CDR2: SGHRS and YFSETQ. This clone was detected a few times. What it binds is not known. Profiled with immunoSEQ multiplex PCR; TCRdb holds only in-frame clones, not every one. The sample shows 250,000 or so clones, 80% to 90% of them seen only once. The donors were members of the validation cohort, which comprised 90 to 150 subjects and was separate from the first cohort of about 700 subjects. This TCR came from a man in his late teens or twenties in good health and CMV-seronegative. The chain couples TRBV5-1 to TRBJ1-3; no clear D gene. The material sequenced was PBMCs. The CDR3 is CASTAGASGNTIYF. In DNA form, the CDR3 reads TGCGCCAGCACCGCGGGAGCCTCTGGAAACACCATATATTTT.